This paragraph covers one T cell receptor beta chain sequence. Its target antigen remains unknown. No per-base quality is available; no much larger clone lies one base away. Counted from cysteine to phenylalanine, this CDR3 has 11 amino acids. CDR3 DNA only is kept here, 33 bases in frame from base 1. Sequences MDHEN (CDR1) and SYDVKM (CDR2) are obtained from the germline V gene. V and J lose 6 bases and 6 bases, and a span of 6 bases separates them. The data originate from a study of T cell changes during pregnancy in multiple sclerosis (dated by TCRdb to the late 2010s). A note on the overall study: The study examined how the T cell repertoire changed over the course of pregnancy in women with multiple sclerosis.

Libraries were built with the immunoSEQ multiplex PCR assay. TCRdb mirrors the immuneACCESS table, restricted to in-frame sequences. Some clones are absent from its copies; in checked studies, under half trace to an unresolved V gene, and the reason for the others is unknown. The sample profile shows some 81,000 clones; approximately 91% of them were found once. Clones ranked in the top ten supply approximately 1.9% of the sample. The receptor's source is a female donor with multiple sclerosis, enrolled in a pregnancy study. The sample was peripheral blood, taken before pregnancy. The chain couples TRBV28 to TRBJ1-5; the D gene cannot be named for sure. DNA sequence: TGTGCCAGCAGCAGTATTCAGCCCCAGCATTTT. Translation gives CASSSIQPQHF.